This TCR beta chain was recorded in a study of cytomegalovirus exposure and HLA in healthy donors. Study-level information: From HLA-typed donors, an early data release held some 91 million unique TCRs. Study outcomes and limitations: Indistinguishable V segments such as TRBV6-2 and TRBV6-3 were excluded. A missense DCLRE1C variant was associated with V- and J-gene trimming of TCR beta chains in a later analysis, and an independent cohort replicated the association. The later analysis indicated that the majority of CMV-associated TCR beta chains appeared HLA-restricted.

PCR employed 60 Vbeta and 13 Jbeta primers. Assay: immunoSEQ multiplex PCR; the TCRdb copy retains only in-frame clones and omits some. Here the sample spans 150,000 or so clones, 65% to 75% being singletons. Regarding this clone: Its antigen is unidentified.

V lost 1 base, J lost 5 bases, and 6 bases stayed unmatched. In germline, CDR1 is SGHRS, CDR2 YFSETQ. CDR3 size: 15 residues. The rearrangement joins TRBV5-1 to TRBJ2-1; TRBD1 matches at 7 bases. The sample taken for sequencing was PBMCs. The origin of this receptor is a girl between 10 and 17 years old in good health and CMV-seronegative. The CDR3 here is CASSLTGTDHNEQFF. Here the CDR3 DNA reads TGCGCCAGCAGCTTGACCGGGACAGATCACAATGAGCAGTTCTTC.